Reported below is one T cell receptor beta chain. Measured with immunoSEQ multiplex PCR; TCRdb has only the in-frame clones, and not every one. The repertoire consists of 120,000 or so clones, with approximately 89% occurring once and the leading ten covering 2.9%. This sample is drawn from a study of control samples from healthy donors and cancer patients. The germline V gene has CDR1 SGHAT and CDR2 FQNNGV. Germline trimming cut 5 bases from V and 0 bases from J; bases unmatched to any gene: 5. There are 15 residues in the CDR3. The TCR comes from a man aged 60 to 75 in good health. Input material: blood. V gene TRBV11-2 combines with J gene TRBJ2-7, with 9 nucleotides matching TRBD1. The CDR3 region is CASSRQGGTSYEQYF. The CDR3 nucleotides read TGTGCCAGCAGCAGACAGGGGGGGACCTCCTACGAGCAGTACTTC. Based on the CDR3 plus reference TRBV11-2 and TRBJ2-7, the full variable domain is EAGVAQSPRYKIIEKRQSVAFWCNPISGHATLYWYQQILGQGPKLLIQFQNNGVVDDSQLPKDRFSAERLKGVDSTLKIQPAKLEDSAVYLCASSRQGGTSYEQYFGPGTRLTVT.